A single sample gave rise to the 19 T cell receptor beta chains below, sequenced in a study of blood T cells in healthy people across ages (dated by TCRdb to 2015 to 2017). Libraries came from 5' RACE. TCRdb lists the instrument as Illumina HiSeq 2500. A second PCR of roughly 6 to 12 cycles was performed with a sample-barcoded 5' primer and a J-beta primer mix. In-frame beta chains were kept once TCRdb had trimmed the public reads at Q25 with fastp and called clones with MiXCR. Each entry merges the rows of one CDR3 protein and shows their most common DNA and genes. Across this sample there are approximately 1.5 million distinct CDR3 sequences, with about 42% seen only once. The top ten clonotypes cover around 4% of the sample. Sequencing input: blood. These receptors all come from a woman under 30 in good health.

Regarding this clonotype: This may be a read error, as it is one base from a much larger clone. V and J are TRBV29-1 and TRBJ1-5, with D uncertain. The length of the CDR3 is 13 residues. The ends were cut back, 8 bases at V and 5 bases at J, with 16 bases in the middle. Germline-derived CDR1 and CDR2 are SQVTM and ANQGSEA. The CDR3 reads CSPRRASDQPQHF. The DNA for the CDR3 is TGCAGCCCGAGGAGGGCTAGTGATCAGCCCCAGCATTTT.

V is TRBV28 and J is TRBJ1-1; D gene uncertain. With 6 bases removed from V and 11 bases from J, the gap between germline ends came to 16 bases. Germline assignment: CDR1 MDHEN and CDR2 SYDVKM. The CDR3 totals 12 residues. The CDR3 loop is CASSPYRIGAFF. The CDR3 DNA sequence: TGTGCCAGCAGCCCGTATAGGATCGGGGCTTTCTTT. Looking up the rest from reference TRBV28 and TRBJ1-1 gives the full variable domain: DVKVTQSSRYLVKRTGEKVFLECVQDMDHENMFWYRQDPGLGLRLIYFSYDVKMKEKGDIPEGYSVSREKKERFSLILESASTNQTSMYLCASSPYRIGAFFGQGTRLTVV.

J is TRBJ2-7 and V is TRBV6-2 or TRBV6-3; a weak D match, TRBD2 (6 bases). Germline V gives CDR1 MNHEY, CDR2 SVGEGT. CDR3 length equals 13 residues. V dropped 11 bases and J dropped 1 base, with 15 bases sitting between them. The CDR3 DNA reads as TGTGCCTCGGCCAGCGGGTGGTCCTACGAGCAGTACTTC. It codes for CASASGWSYEQYF.

Remarks on this clonotype: A single base separates this from a much larger clone, so it may be a read error. The genes are TRBV29-1 and TRBJ2-1; TRBD2 matches at 8 bases. Germline V gives CDR1 SQVTM, CDR2 ANQGSEA. The CDR3 runs to 14 residues. The V and J ends lost 6 bases and 12 bases, in that order; junction bases with no gene match: 16. The chain's CDR3 is CSVTKRAGALTQFF. CDR3 in DNA: TGCAGCGTGACTAAACGAGCGGGAGCGTTAACGCAGTTCTTC.

In its sample, this clonotype was seen once. This chain links TRBV29-1 with TRBJ2-7; no definite D call. The CDR3 contains 14 residues. CDR1 and CDR2 from the germline V gene are SQVTM and ANQGSEA. V dropped 3 bases and J dropped 7 bases, with 19 bases sitting between them. The chain's CDR3 is CSVEATSSYNEQYF. The CDR3, as DNA: TGCAGCGTTGAGGCCACCAGCTCCTACAATGAGCAGTACTTC.

This clonotype has more than one count but fewer than ten. This chain links TRBV20-1 with TRBJ1-1, with D perhaps matching TRBD1 (6 bases). The CDR3 has 13 residues. The germline gives CDR1 DFQATT, CDR2 SNEGSKA (reference sequence). Trimming pared 4 bases from V and 11 bases from J, leaving 20 bases between. CDR3 region: CSATGTKSLGAFF. DNA for the CDR3: TGCAGTGCTACCGGGACAAAATCCCTGGGGGCTTTCTTT.

This chain links TRBV12-3 or TRBV12-4 with TRBJ1-2; D gene ambiguous. The CDR3 runs 14 residues. V lost 6 bases to trimming and J lost 7 bases, with 18 bases between them. This CDR3 is CASRPSSVSGGYTF. In DNA form, the CDR3 reads TGTGCCAGCAGGCCGAGCAGCGTGTCCGGTGGCTACACCTTC.

This clonotype appeared once. V gene TRBV20-1 combines with J gene TRBJ1-4; TRBD1 matches 7 bases. V gave up 1 base and J gave up 8 bases; unmatched junction bases: 7. The CDR3 consists of 14 residues. The germline gives CDR1 DFQATT, CDR2 SNEGSKA (reference sequence). The DNA of the CDR3 is TGCAGTGCTAGAGGTGGACAGGTCTCCGAAAAACTGTTTTTT. Translated: CSARGGQVSEKLFF.

The rearrangement links TRBV29-1 to TRBJ2-5; TRBD1 or TRBD2 may be the D gene (5 bases each). Trimming removed 5 bases at V and 0 bases at J, with 10 bases between. The germline V gene has CDR1 SQVTM and CDR2 ANQGSEA. This CDR3 spans 13 amino acids. The CDR3 DNA sequence: TGCAGCGTTATGAGGGGAAACCAAGAGACCCAGTACTTC. This sequence encodes CSVMRGNQETQYF.

The chain has TRBV30 and TRBJ2-7; D possibly corresponds to TRBD1 (5 bases). Germline CDR1 and CDR2: GTSNPN and SVGIG (reference sequence). CDR3 length equals 14 residues. Trimming shortened V by 0 bases and J by 5 bases, and 14 bases separated the two germline ends. CDR3: CAWSVGSGIHEQYF. The CDR3 nucleotides read TGTGCCTGGAGTGTAGGGTCAGGGATTCACGAGCAGTACTTC.

This clonotype has a count of ten or more. The rearrangement uses TRBV4-1 and TRBJ1-2; TRBD1 aligns across 7 bases. Germline CDR1 reads MGHRA; CDR2 reads YSYEKL. The J segment lost 2 bases and the V segment lost 1 base, leaving 1 base of the junction unmatched. This CDR3 is built from 14 residues. The CDR3 spells CASSQVDRNYGYTF. CDR3 nucleotide sequence: TGCGCCAGCAGCCAAGTGGACAGGAACTATGGCTACACCTTC.

This clonotype was seen only a few times. The chain has TRBV29-1 and TRBJ2-1; D gene unclear. Germline lookup yields CDR1 SQVTM and CDR2 ANQGSEA. Trimming shortened V by 7 bases and J by 0 bases, and 13 bases separated the two germline ends. This CDR3 is built from 14 residues. In DNA, the CDR3 is TGCAGCGCTAAAAGTACGACCTCCTACAATGAGCAGTTCTTC. It specifies CSAKSTTSYNEQFF.

This clonotype was counted between two and nine times. The chain links TRBV5-1 to TRBJ2-1; D perhaps matches TRBD2 (5 bases). V dropped 7 bases and J dropped 0 bases, with 14 bases sitting between them. The CDR3 length is 15 residues. Per germline, CDR1 SGHRS and CDR2 YFSETQ. DNA of the CDR3: TGCGCCAGCCGTAGCCAGCGGAGCTCCTACAATGAGCAGTTCTTC. Translation: CASRSQRSSYNEQFF.

This clonotype was observed a few times. The chain combines TRBV20-1 with TRBJ2-1; D may match TRBD1 or TRBD2 (7 bases each). Germline V gives CDR1 DFQATT, CDR2 SNEGSKA (reference sequence). This CDR3 is 12 amino acids long. V lost 5 bases, J lost 8 bases, and 13 bases lay in between. The CDR3 region has the DNA TGCAGTGCTGAACAGGGGAGGGATGAGCAGTTCTTC. Encoded protein: CSAEQGRDEQFF.

CDR3 DNA sequence: TGTGCCAGCAGCTTAGGTGGGGCGCGGCAAGAGACCCAGTACTTC. It translates to CASSLGGARQETQYF. This chain connects TRBV7-9 to TRBJ2-5, with a weak D call TRBD1 (5 bases). This CDR3 region has 15 residues. V lost 1 base to trimming and J lost 2 bases, with 11 bases between them. Germline V CDR1 and CDR2: SEHNR, FQNEAQ (reference sequence).

As for this clonotype: One end of the junction is discordant with germline, which a read error may explain. The chain couples TRBV20-1 to TRBJ1-5; 9 bases fit TRBD1. The CDR3 spans 15 residues. Germline lookup yields CDR1 DFQATT and CDR2 SNEGSKA (reference sequence). In nucleotides, the CDR3 is TGCAGTACTAGAGATACGGGACAGGGATATCAGCCCCAGCATTTT. As protein: CSTRDTGQGYQPQHF.

In the case of this clonotype: The germline gene is not matched at one end of the junction; a read error may be the cause. The V gene is TRBV29-1, the J gene TRBJ2-2; a possible D gene is TRBD2 (5 bases). The length of the CDR3 is 16 residues. Germline values: CDR1 SQVTM, CDR2 ANQGSEA. The CDR3 spells CSVEDRWGVNAGELFF. The CDR3 DNA is TGTAGCGTTGAAGACCGATGGGGAGTAAACGCCGGGGAGCTGTTTTTT.

This clonotype was counted only a few times. The J gene is TRBJ2-7, the V gene TRBV28, with 9 bases lining up with TRBD1. V trimming: 5 bases; J trimming: 2 bases; junction bases outside the gene matches: 7. The germline V gene has CDR1 MDHEN and CDR2 SYDVKM. The CDR3 consists of 15 residues. The CDR3 sequence: CASSLQGAGTYEQYF. CDR3 in DNA: TGTGCCAGCAGTCTACAGGGGGCTGGGACCTACGAGCAGTACTTC.

The table lists this clonotype with a few counts. This rearrangement joins TRBV12-3 or TRBV12-4 to TRBJ1-5; tentative D call: TRBD1 (6 bases). This CDR3 contains 12 residues. Trimming took off 6 bases at V and 8 bases at J, with 11 bases between the two ends. The CDR3 nucleotides read TGTGCCAGCAGACAGGGAGGTGAGCCCCAGCATTTT. The encoded protein is CASRQGGEPQHF.